This section outlines one T cell receptor beta chain sequence together with its context. The source of the sample is a study of shared clonotypes between healthy human individuals. Adult donors, all healthy and HIV-negative, had no recent acute infections or vaccinations. V lost 5 bases and J 2 bases, leaving 7 bases between the germline ends. In germline, CDR1 is SGHAT, CDR2 FQNNGV. This CDR3 is 12 amino acids long. Repertoires were generated with immunoSEQ multiplex PCR, while TCRdb's copy carries only in-frame clones and drops some. The table lists roughly 500,000 clones, 70% to 80% of them singletons.

This receptor was taken from a woman aged 40 to 55 in good health. Some clones in this sample may be carry-over from other donors' samples. The chain joins TRBV11-2 to TRBJ2-7, with D unclear. Material: PBMCs. The CDR3 DNA reads as TGTGCCAGCAGCCCCACTACCTACGAGCAGTACTTC. Encoded protein: CASSPTTYEQYF. Variable domain in full (rest from reference TRBV11-2 and TRBJ2-7): EAGVAQSPRYKIIEKRQSVAFWCNPISGHATLYWYQQILGQGPKLLIQFQNNGVVDDSQLPKDRFSAERLKGVDSTLKIQPAKLEDSAVYLCASSPTTYEQYFGPGTRLTVT.